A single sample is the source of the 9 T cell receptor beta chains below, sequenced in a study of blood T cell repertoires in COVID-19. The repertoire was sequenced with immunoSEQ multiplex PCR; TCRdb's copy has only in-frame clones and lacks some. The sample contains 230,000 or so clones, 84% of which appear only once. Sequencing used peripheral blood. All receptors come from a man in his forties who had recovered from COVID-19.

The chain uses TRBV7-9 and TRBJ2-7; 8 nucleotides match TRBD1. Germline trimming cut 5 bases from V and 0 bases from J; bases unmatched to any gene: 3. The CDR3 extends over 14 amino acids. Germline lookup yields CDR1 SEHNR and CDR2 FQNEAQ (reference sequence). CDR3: CASSRQGSSYEQYF. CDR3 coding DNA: TGTGCCAGCAGCCGACAGGGGTCCTCCTACGAGCAGTACTTC.

Here the CDR3 reads CASSLGQDGDTEAFF. In DNA form, the CDR3 reads TGTGCCAGCAGCTTAGGACAGGACGGGGACACTGAAGCTTTCTTT. The J gene is TRBJ1-1, the V gene TRBV11-3; a possible D gene is TRBD1 (6 bases). With 1 base removed from V and 3 bases from J, the gap between germline ends came to 12 bases. Germline V lookup: CDR1 SGHNT, CDR2 YENEEA. This CDR3 is 15 amino acids long.

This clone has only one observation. As DNA, the CDR3 is TGTGCCAGCAGCCGATCGAGGGACTATGGCTACACCTTC. This encodes CASSRSRDYGYTF. The chain couples TRBV7-2 to TRBJ1-2; the D is unclear. The germline CDR1 and CDR2 sequences are SGHTA and FQGNSA. The CDR3 totals 13 residues. The V gene lost 5 bases and the J gene lost 3 bases, with 10 bases spanning the gap.

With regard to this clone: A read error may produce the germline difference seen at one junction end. In DNA form, the CDR3 reads TGTGCCAGCACTCGGGGGGGGTTTAATACACCCCTCCACTTT. The encoded protein is CASTRGGFNTPLHF. The chain joins TRBV27 to TRBJ1-6; D is possibly TRBD1 (5 bases). This CDR3 comprises 14 residues. The germline CDR1 and CDR2 sequences are MNHEY and SMNVEV (reference sequence).

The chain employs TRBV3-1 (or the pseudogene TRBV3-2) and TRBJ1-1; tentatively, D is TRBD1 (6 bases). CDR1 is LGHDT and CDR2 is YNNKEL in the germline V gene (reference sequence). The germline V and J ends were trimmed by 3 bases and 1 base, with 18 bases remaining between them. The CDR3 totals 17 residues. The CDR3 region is CASSHTMGAGQNTEAFF. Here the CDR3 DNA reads TGTGCCAGCAGCCACACGATGGGGGCCGGGCAGAACACTGAAGCTTTCTTT.

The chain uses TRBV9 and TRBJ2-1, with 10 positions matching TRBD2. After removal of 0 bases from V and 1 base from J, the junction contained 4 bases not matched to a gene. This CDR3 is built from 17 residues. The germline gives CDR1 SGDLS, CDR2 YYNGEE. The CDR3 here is CASSVATGLASYNEQFF. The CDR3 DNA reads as TGTGCCAGCAGCGTAGCTACGGGACTAGCGTCCTACAATGAGCAGTTCTTC.

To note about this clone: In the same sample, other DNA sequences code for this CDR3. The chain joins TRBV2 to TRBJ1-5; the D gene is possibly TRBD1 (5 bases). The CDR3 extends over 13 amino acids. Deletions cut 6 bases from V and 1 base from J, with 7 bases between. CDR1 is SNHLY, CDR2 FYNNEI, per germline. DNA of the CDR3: TGTGCCAGCAGGCGGGACAGCAATCAGCCCCAGCATTTT. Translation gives CASRRDSNQPQHF.

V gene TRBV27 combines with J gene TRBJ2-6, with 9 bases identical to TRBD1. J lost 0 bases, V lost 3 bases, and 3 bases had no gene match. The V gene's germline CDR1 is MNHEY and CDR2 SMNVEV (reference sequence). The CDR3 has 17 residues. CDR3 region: CASSFRDRVSGANVLTF. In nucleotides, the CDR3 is TGTGCCAGCAGTTTCCGGGACAGGGTCTCTGGGGCCAACGTCCTGACTTTC. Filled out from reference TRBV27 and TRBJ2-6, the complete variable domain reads EAQVTQNPRYLITVTGKKLTVTCSQNMNHEYMSWYRQDPGLGLRQIYYSMNVEVTDKGDVPEGYKVSRKEKRNFPLILESPSPNQTSLYFCASSFRDRVSGANVLTFGAGSRLTVL.

CDR3 residues: CAREGDRGRSYGYTF. The CDR3 region has the DNA TGTGCCAGGGAGGGGGACAGGGGGCGTAGTTATGGCTACACCTTC. The chain recombines TRBV19 with TRBJ1-2; TRBD1 matches 12 bases. CDR3 length: 15 residues. With 9 bases clipped from V and 5 bases from J, the junction kept 10 bases outside the gene matches. Germline values: CDR1 LNHDA, CDR2 SQIVND (reference sequence). The variable domain in full, with the rest retrieved from reference TRBV19 and TRBJ1-2, is DGGITQSPKYLFRKEGQNVTLSCEQNLNHDAMYWYRQDPGQGLRLIYYSQIVNDFQKGDIAEGYSVSREKKESFPLTVTSAQKNPTAFYLCAREGDRGRSYGYTFGSGTRLTVV.